This T cell receptor beta chain was identified during a study of blood T cell repertoires in COVID-19. Looking at the study overall: The United States, Italy and Spain provided the acute and convalescent COVID-19 samples. The analysed material was cDNA or gDNA that came from T cells, B-cell-depleted T cells, or PBMCs.

In the authors' methods: Scientists estimated how many nucleated cells there were by amplifying reference gene primers. The protocol was immunoSEQ multiplex PCR, while the TCRdb copy is restricted to in-frame clones and leaves out a portion. The V and J calls and clone size come from that table; D and trimming were worked out from the DNA. The data hold over 55,000 clones, with roughly 80% observed a single time. Germline-derived CDR1 and CDR2 are SGDLS and YYNGEE. The V and J ends lost 2 bases and 2 bases, in that order; junction bases with no gene match: 10. CDR3 length equals 17 residues. The V call is TRBV9, the J call TRBJ2-5; 9 nucleotides agree with TRBD2. The sample comprised peripheral blood. This clonotype originated in a man in his forties or fifties with active COVID-19. CDR3: CASSVGRTSALQETQYF. DNA for the CDR3: TGTGCCAGCAGCGTGGGTCGGACTAGCGCTCTACAAGAGACCCAGTACTTC.